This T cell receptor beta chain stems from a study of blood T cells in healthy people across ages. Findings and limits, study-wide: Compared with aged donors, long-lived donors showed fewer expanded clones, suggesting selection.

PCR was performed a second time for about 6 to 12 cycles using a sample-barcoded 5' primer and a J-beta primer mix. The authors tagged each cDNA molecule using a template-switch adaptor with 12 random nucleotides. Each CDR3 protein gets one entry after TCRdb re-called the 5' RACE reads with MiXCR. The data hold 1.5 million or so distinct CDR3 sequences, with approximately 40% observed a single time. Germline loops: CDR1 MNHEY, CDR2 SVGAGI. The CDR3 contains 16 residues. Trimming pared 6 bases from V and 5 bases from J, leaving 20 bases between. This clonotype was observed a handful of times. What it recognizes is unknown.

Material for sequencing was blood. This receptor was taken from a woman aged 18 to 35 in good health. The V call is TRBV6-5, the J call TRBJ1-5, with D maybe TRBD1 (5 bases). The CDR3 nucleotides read TGTGCCAGCAGCTCCCGAGGGGACCTCGTCGATCAGCCCCAGCATTTT. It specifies CASSSRGDLVDQPQHF.